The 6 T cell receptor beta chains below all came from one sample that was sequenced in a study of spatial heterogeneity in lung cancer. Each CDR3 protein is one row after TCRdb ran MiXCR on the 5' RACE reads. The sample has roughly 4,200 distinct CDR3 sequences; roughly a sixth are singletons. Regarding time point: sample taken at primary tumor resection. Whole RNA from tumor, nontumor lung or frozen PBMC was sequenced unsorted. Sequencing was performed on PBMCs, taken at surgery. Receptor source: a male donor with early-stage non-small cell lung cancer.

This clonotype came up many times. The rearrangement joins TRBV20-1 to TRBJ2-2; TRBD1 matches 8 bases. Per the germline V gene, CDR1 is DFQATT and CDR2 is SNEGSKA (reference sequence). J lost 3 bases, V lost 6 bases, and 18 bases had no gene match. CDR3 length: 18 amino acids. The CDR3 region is CSARAYGQGAPDTGELFF. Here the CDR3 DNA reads TGCAGTGCCCGCGCGTACGGACAGGGAGCGCCGGACACCGGGGAGCTGTTTTTT.

CDR3 protein: CASSLASNEQYF. In DNA form, the CDR3 reads TGTGCCAGCAGCTTAGCGTCTAACGAGCAGTACTTC. The V gene is TRBV7-8, the J gene TRBJ2-7; D gene uncertain. From germline, CDR1 is SGHVS and CDR2 FQNEAQ. The CDR3 covers 12 residues. The V end was cut by 0 bases, the J end by 5 bases, with 5 bases between.

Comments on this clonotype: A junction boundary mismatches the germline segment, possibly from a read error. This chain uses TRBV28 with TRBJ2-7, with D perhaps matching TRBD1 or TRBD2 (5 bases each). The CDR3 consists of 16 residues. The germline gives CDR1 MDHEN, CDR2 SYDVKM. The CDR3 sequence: CASRNPGPPSPYDQYF. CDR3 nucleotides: TGTGCCAGCAGAAACCCGGGACCCCCAAGTCCCTACGATCAGTACTTC. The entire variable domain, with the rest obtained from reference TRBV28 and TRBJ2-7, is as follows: DVKVTQSSRYLVKRTGEKVFLECVQDMDHENMFWYRQDPGLGLRLIYFSYDVKMKEKGDIPEGYSVSREKKERFSLILESASTNQTSMYLCASRNPGPPSPYDQYFGPGTRLTVT.

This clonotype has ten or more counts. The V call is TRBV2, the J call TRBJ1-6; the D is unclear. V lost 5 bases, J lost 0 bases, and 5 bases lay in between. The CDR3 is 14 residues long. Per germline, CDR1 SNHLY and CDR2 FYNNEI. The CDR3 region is CASSLSSYNSPLHF. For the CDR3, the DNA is TGTGCCAGCAGTCTGAGCTCCTATAATTCACCCCTCCACTTT.

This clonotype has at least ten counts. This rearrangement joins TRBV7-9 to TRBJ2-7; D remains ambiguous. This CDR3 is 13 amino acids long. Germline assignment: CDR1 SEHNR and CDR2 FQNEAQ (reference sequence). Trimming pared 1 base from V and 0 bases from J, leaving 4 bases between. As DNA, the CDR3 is TGTGCCAGCAGCTTAGTTTCCTCCTACGAGCAGTACTTC. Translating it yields CASSLVSSYEQYF.

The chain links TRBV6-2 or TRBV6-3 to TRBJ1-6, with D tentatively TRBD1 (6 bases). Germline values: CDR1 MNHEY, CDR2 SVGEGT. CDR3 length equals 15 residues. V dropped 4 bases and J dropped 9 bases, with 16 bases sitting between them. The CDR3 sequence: CASSSPRGVTSPLHF. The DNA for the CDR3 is TGTGCCAGCAGTTCCCCGAGGGGGGTGACTTCACCCCTCCACTTT.